This T cell receptor (beta chain) appears in the sequencing data of a study of T cell clonality in common variable immunodeficiency. Ten or more counts support this clone. Its specificity is unknown. The read halts 3 residues ahead of the CDR3 end, with the missing end drawn from the germline J gene. The CDR3 consists of 14 residues. The germline CDR1 and CDR2 sequences are SGHTA and FQGTGA. Trimming cost V 5 bases and J 2 bases, with 13 bases left between them. TCRdb's copy holds only in-frame clones and misses some; the assay was immunoSEQ multiplex PCR. The sample shows tens of thousands of clones, none of them appearing just once. Study conclusions and caveats: TCRbeta clonality was increased in CVID versus healthy controls.

This TCR came from a person between 18 and 75 years old in good health. Source material: peripheral blood mononuclear cells. The chain links TRBV7-3 to TRBJ2-7; tentative D call: TRBD2 (5 bases). The sequenced CDR3 bases are TGTGCCAGCAGCAAATCAGGAGGCCCCTACGAG. It yields the protein CASSKSGGPYE. From start to end, the CDR3 is CASSKSGGPYEQYF.